This T cell receptor (beta chain) was identified during a study of blood T cells in healthy people across ages. Study conclusions and caveats: Because sorting was not performed, PBMCs prevented conclusive naive versus antigen-experienced comparison. Total diversity from one million sequenced T cells was likely underestimated.

PCR was performed a second time for about 7 to 12 cycles using a sample-barcoded 5' primer and a J-beta primer mix. The study obtained at least 3 million CDR3-containing paired-end reads from every sample. From the 5' RACE reads, TCRdb called clonotypes with MiXCR, one entry per CDR3 protein. The sample lists about a million distinct CDR3 sequences; roughly 50% were seen once. Extraction yielded at least 6 micrograms of total RNA per sample. The CDR3 spans 16 residues. Germline lookup yields CDR1 MNHEY and CDR2 SMNVEV (reference sequence). V shed 6 bases and J 2 bases; nucleotides not matched to a gene: 9. This clonotype was observed a few times. What it binds is unknown.

Sequencing used blood. The V and J genes are TRBV27 and TRBJ2-7, with 11 nucleotides matching TRBD2. The receptor comes from a woman aged 55-75 years in good health. The CDR3 DNA reads TGTGCCAGCAGCACCCTGACTAGCGGGATTGCCTACGAGCAGTACTTC. Its translation is CASSTLTSGIAYEQYF.